The T cell receptor (beta chain) under discussion was sequenced for a study of human T cells and chemical hapten exposure (dated by TCRdb to about 2021). Concerning the study at large: Libraries were pooled for sequencing, and variation in per-sample TCR yields was attributed mainly to small differences in library volumes within the pool. Peripheral blood TCR repertoire changes were tracked in vivo in alopecia patients during primary and secondary sensitization to the hapten diphenylcyclopropenone (DPC).

During library preparation, unique molecular identifiers were attached to individual cDNA molecules so that TCRs could be counted quantitatively and reproducibly. For every blood RNA sample, sequencing covered both the TCR alpha and TCR beta chains. From the authors' description of their analysis: The median number of TCRs per sample was roughly 98,000, ranging from roughly 20,000 to 700,000. The Decombinator software suite was used to annotate V, J and CDR3 in the TCR reads. Every sample was subsampled to the same number of TCRs (28,000) for the PS versus PT1 abundance plots. TCRs were defined as expanded if absent before sensitization and observed at least eight times at the 2-week time point. The public reads were reprocessed in TCRdb via fastp at Q25 and MiXCR, keeping in-frame beta chains. Rows matching on CDR3 protein sequence are summarized as one entry with the most common DNA and genes. TCRdb's processing, not the authors', yielded these V and J calls. In this sample the table shows fewer than 150,000 distinct CDR3 sequences, over 7% of which occur a single time. Around 1.4% of the sample goes to the ten largest clones.

Study-wide findings and limitations: DPC sensitization did not change the number of TCRs with a frequency above 1 in 1000, and there was no evidence of changes in global repertoire structure. After repeated subsampling, changes were observed in the strength of the expansion versus patch-test correlation and in the threshold at which the correlation became significant.

A distance of 14 bases separates the germline ends of V and J, which lose 5 bases and 6 bases respectively. CDR1 and CDR2 (SQVTM, ANQGSEA) derive from the germline V gene. The CDR3 sequence holds 13 residues, the cysteine and phenylalanine included. Kept here is only the CDR3 DNA, which spans 39 bases and is read in frame from base 1. Total RNA was extracted from unfractionated whole blood collected in Tempus Blood RNA tubes. About five healthy volunteers were used as TCR sequencing controls and were bled at day 0, 2 weeks and 6 weeks. This clonotype showed up just a few times. The antigen it binds to is not known. No per-base quality is available; no much larger clone lies one base away.

The sequenced sample was whole blood. The chain is encoded by TRBV29-1 joined to TRBJ2-1; the D region possibly corresponds to TRBD2 (6 bases align). The TCR comes from a human donor in good health. Some clones in this sample may be carry-over from other donors' samples. Donor details come from another sample of the same person, matched by shared clones. The encoded CDR3 is CSVRGRIGNEQFF. The DNA is TGCAGCGTTCGGGGGAGGATCGGCAATGAGCAGTTCTTC.